A few counts support the clone carrying this TCR beta chain. Its antigen is undetermined. The germline gives CDR1 DFQATT, CDR2 SNEGSKA (reference sequence). This CDR3 is built from 12 residues. Trimming removed 0 bases at V and 7 bases at J, with 9 bases between. The data are from a study of T-cell memory formation after mild COVID-19. Study-wide background: Largely donor-specific sequence clusters came from two donors.

TCR alpha and TCR beta cDNA libraries with sample barcodes and UMIs came from 5'RACE using constant-segment primers. TCRdb re-called the 5' RACE reads with MiXCR, one entry per CDR3 protein. The sample contains 300,000 or so distinct CDR3 sequences, roughly 17% of which appear only once. Overall study findings and caveats: Specificity for SARS-CoV-2 was not confirmed among the second-wave clones peaking on day 37. Day 15 to 85 contracting clones showed balanced CD4/CD8; day 15 to 37 expanders favored CD4+.

This sequence was found in a man aged 18-30 years who had mild COVID-19 (a few samples of this study predate the infection). Cell type and time point are not known. J is TRBJ1-1 and V is TRBV20-1; the D gene is possibly TRBD1 (6 bases). Sequencing input: PBMCs or a T cell subset sorted from them (not recorded which). The CDR3 coding sequence is TGCAGTGCTAGAGATAGGGGGGGTGAAGCTTTCTTT. Encoded protein: CSARDRGGEAFF.